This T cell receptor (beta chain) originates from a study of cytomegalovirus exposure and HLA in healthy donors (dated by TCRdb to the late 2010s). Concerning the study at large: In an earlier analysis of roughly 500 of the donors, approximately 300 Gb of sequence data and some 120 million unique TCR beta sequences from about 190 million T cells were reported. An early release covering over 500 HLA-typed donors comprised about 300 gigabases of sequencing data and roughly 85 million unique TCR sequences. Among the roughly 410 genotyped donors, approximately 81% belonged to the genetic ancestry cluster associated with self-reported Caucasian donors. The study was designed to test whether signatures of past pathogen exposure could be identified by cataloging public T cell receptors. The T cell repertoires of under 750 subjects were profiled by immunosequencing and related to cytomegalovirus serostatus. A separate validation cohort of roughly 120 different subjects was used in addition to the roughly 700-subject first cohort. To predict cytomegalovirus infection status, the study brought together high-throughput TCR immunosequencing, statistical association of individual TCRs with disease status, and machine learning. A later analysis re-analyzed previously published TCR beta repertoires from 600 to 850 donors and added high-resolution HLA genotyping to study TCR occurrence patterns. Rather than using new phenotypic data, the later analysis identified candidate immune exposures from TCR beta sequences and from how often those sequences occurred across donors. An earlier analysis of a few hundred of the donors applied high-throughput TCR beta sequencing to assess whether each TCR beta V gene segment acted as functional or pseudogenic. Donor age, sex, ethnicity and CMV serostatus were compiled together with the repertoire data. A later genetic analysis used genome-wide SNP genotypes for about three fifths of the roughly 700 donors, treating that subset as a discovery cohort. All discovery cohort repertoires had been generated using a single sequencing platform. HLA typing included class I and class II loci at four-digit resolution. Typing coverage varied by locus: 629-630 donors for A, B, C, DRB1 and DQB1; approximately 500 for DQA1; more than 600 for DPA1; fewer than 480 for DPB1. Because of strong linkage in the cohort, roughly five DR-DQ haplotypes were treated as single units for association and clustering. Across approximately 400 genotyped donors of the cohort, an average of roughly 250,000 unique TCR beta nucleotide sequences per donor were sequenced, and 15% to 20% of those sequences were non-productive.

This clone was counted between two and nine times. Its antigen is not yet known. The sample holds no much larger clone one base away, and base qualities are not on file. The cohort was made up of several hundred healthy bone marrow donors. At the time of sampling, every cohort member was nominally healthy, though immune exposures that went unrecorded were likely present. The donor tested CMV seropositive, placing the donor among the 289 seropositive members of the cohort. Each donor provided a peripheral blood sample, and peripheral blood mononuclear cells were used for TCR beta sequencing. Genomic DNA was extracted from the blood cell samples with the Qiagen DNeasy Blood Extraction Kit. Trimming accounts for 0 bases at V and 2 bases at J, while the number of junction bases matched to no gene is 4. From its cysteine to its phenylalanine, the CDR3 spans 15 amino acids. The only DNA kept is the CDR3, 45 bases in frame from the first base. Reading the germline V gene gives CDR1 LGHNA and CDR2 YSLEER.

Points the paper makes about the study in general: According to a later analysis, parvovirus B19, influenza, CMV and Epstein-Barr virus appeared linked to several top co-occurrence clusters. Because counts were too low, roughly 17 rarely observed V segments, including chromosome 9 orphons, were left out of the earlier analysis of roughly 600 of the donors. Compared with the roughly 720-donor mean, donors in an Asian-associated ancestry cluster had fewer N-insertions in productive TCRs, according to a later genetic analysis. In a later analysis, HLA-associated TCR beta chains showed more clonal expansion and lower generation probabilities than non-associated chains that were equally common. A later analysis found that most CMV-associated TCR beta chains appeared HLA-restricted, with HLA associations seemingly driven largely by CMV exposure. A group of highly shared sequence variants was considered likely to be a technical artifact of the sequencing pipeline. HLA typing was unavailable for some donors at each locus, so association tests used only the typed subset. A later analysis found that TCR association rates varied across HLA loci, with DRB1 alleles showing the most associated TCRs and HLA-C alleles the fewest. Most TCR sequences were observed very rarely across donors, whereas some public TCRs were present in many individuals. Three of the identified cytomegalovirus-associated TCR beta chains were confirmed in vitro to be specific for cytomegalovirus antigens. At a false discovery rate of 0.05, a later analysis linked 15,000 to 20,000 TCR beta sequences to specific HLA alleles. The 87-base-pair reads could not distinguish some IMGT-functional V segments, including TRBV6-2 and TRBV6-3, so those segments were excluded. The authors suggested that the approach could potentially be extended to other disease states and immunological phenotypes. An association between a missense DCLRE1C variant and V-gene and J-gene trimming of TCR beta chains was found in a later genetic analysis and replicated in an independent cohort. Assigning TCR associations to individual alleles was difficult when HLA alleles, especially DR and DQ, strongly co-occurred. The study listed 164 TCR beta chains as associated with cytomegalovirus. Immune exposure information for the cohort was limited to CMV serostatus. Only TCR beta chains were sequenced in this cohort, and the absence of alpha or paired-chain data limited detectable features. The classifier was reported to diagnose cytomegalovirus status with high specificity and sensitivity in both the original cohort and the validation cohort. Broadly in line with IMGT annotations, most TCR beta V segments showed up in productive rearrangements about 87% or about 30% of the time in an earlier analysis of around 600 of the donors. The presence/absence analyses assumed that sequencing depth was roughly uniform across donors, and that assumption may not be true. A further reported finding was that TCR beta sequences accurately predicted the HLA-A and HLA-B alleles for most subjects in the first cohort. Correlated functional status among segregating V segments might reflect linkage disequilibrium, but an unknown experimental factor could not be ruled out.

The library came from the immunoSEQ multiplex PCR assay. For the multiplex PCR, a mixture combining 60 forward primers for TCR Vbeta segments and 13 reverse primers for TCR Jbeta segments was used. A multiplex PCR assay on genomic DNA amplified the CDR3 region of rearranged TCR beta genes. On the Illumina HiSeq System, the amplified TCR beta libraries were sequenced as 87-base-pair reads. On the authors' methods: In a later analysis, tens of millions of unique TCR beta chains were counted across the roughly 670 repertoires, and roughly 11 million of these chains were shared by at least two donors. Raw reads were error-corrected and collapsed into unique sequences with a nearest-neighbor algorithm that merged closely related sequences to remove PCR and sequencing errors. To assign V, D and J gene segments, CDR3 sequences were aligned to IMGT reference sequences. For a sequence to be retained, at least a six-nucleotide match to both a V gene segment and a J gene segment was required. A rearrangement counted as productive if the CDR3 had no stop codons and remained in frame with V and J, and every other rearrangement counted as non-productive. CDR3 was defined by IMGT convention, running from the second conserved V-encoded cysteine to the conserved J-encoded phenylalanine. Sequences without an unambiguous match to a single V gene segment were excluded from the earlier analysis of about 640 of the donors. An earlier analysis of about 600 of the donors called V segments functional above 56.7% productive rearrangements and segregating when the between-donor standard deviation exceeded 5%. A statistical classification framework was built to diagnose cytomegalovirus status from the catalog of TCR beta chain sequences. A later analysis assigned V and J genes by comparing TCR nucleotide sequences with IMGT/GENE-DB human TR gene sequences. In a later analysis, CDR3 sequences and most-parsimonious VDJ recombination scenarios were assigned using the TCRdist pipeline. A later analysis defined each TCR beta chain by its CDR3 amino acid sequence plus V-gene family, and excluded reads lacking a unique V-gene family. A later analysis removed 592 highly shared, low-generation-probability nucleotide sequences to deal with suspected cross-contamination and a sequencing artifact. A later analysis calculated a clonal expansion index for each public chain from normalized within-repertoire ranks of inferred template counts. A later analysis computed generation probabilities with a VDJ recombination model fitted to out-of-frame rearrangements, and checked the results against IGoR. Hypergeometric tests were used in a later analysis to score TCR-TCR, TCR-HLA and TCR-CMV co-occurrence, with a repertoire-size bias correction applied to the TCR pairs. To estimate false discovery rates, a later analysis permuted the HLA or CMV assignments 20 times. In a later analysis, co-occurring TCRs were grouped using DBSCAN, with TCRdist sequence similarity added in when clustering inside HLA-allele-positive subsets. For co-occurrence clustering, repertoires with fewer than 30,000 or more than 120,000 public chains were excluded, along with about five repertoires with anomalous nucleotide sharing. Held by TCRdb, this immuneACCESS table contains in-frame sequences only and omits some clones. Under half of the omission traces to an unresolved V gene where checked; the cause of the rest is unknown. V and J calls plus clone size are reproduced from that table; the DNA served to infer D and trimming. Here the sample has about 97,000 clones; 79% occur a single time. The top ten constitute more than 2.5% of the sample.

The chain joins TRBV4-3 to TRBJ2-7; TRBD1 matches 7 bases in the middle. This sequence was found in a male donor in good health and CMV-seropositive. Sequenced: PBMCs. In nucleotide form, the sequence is TGCGCCAGCAGCCAAGAGAGGGGACAGCCCTACGAGCAGTACTTC. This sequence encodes CASSQERGQPYEQYF.